Listed here are 4 T cell receptor beta chains from one sample, sequenced in a study of blood T cell repertoires in COVID-19. Assay: immunoSEQ multiplex PCR; the TCRdb copy retains only in-frame clones and omits some. The sample comprises 30,000 to 35,000 clones, over 90% of which are singletons, and under 6.5% rests with the top ten. Sequences were obtained from peripheral blood. The receptors originated from a human donor in a cohort sampled during active COVID-19.

There are a few counts of this clone. This chain uses TRBV7-9 with TRBJ1-2; D ambiguous. Germline V lookup: CDR1 SEHNR, CDR2 FQNEAQ (reference sequence). The CDR3 is 15 amino acids. V was clipped by 5 bases and J by 3 bases, with 16 bases between them. CDR3 nucleotides: TGTGCCAGCAGCCTCTTCGAGGGAGGTGACTATGGCTACACCTTC. This codes for CASSLFEGGDYGYTF. Complete variable domain (other parts from reference TRBV7-9 and TRBJ1-2): DTGVSQNPRHKITKRGQNVTFRCDPISEHNRLYWYRQTLGQGPEFLTYFQNEAQLEKSRLLSDRFSAERPKGSFSTLEIQRTEQGDSAMYLCASSLFEGGDYGYTFGSGTRLTVV.

The rearrangement joins TRBV3-1 (or the pseudogene TRBV3-2) to TRBJ2-7, with TRBD2 matching 11 bases. The CDR3 length is 16 residues. Unmatched junction bases numbered 8, after V lost 3 bases and J lost 4 bases. The germline V gene encodes CDR1 LGHDT and CDR2 YNNKEL (reference sequence). CDR3 sequence: CASSQDSGRAFYEQYF. The CDR3 nucleotides read TGTGCCAGCAGCCAGGATAGCGGGAGGGCTTTTTACGAGCAGTACTTC.

J is TRBJ1-1 and V is TRBV30, with 8 bases fitting TRBD1. With 5 bases clipped from V and 1 base from J, the junction kept 0 bases outside the gene matches. This CDR3 has 12 amino acids. Per the germline V gene, CDR1 is GTSNPN and CDR2 is SVGIG (reference sequence). CDR3 sequence (DNA): TGTGCCTGGGGGACAGGGAACACTGAAGCTTTCTTT. Translation gives CAWGTGNTEAFF. Supplemented by reference TRBV30 and TRBJ1-1, the full variable domain reads SQTIHQWPATLVQPVGSPLSLECTVEGTSNPNLYWYRQAAGRGLQLLFYSVGIGQISSEVPQNLSASRPQDRQFILSSKKLLLSDSGFYLCAWGTGNTEAFFGQGTRLTVV.

V usage is TRBV27 and J usage is TRBJ2-1, with 9 positions matching TRBD1. CDR1 and CDR2 from the germline V gene are MNHEY and SMNVEV (reference sequence). The J segment lost 8 bases and the V segment lost 5 bases, leaving 4 bases of the junction unmatched. The CDR3 has 13 residues. The CDR3 loop is CASSHGTGYEQFF. The CDR3 DNA reads TGTGCCAGCAGTCACGGGACAGGGTATGAGCAGTTCTTC.